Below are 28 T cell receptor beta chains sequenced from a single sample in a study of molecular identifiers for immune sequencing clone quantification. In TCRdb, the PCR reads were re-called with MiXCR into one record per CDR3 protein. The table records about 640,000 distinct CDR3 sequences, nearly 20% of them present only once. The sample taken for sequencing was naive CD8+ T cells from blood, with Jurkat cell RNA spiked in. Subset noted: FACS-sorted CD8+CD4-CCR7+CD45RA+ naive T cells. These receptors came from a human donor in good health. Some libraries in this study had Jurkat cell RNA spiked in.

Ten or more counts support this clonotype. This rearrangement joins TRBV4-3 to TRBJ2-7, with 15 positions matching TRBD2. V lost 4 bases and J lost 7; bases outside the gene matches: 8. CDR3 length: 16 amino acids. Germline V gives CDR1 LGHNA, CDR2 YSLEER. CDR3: CASSPLLGLAGGEQYF. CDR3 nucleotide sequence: TGCGCCAGCAGCCCGTTACTGGGACTAGCGGGGGGTGAGCAGTACTTC.

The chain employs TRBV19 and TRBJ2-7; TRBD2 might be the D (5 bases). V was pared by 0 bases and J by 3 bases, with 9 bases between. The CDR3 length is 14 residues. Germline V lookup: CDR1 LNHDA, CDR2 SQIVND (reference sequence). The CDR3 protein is CASSIEPGSYEQYF. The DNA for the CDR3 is TGTGCCAGTAGTATAGAACCGGGAAGCTACGAGCAGTACTTC.

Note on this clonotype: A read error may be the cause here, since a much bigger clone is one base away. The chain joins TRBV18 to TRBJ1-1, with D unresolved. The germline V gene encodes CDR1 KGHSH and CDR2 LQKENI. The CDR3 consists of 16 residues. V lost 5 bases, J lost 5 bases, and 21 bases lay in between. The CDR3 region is CASSSQAARLETEAFF. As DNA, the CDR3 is TGTGCCAGCTCATCTCAAGCGGCGAGGCTTGAAACTGAAGCTTTCTTT.

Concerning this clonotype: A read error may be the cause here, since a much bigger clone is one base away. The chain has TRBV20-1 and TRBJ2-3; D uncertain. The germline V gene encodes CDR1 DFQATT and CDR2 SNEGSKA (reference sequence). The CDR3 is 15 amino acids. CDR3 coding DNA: TGCAGTGCTAGAGATTTTAATAAGGGCTCAGATACGCGGTATTTT. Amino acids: CSARDFNKGSDTRYF.

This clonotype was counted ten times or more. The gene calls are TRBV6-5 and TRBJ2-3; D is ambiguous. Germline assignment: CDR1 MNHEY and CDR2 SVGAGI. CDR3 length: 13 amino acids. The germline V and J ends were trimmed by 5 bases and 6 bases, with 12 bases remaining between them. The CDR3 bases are TGTGCCAGCAGTCCGAAAGTGGTCGATACGCAGTATTTT. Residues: CASSPKVVDTQYF.

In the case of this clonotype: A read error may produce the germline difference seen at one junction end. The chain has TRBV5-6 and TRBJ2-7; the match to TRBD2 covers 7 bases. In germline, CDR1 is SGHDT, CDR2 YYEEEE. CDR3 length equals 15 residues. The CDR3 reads CASGLAGPSSYEQYF. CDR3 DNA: TGTGCCAGCGGCTTAGCGGGTCCAAGCTCCTACGAGCAGTACTTC.

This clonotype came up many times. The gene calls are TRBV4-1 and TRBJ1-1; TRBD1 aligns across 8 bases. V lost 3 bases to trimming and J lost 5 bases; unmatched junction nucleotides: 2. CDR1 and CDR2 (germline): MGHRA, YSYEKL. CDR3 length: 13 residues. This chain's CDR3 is CASSHTGGTEAFF. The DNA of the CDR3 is TGCGCCAGCAGCCATACAGGGGGGACTGAAGCTTTCTTT.

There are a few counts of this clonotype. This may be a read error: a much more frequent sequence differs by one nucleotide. CDR3 protein: CASSRTTLEYEQYF. The DNA for the CDR3 is TGTGCCAGCAGCCGGACTACCCTCGAATACGAGCAGTACTTC. This chain connects TRBV7-2 to TRBJ2-7, with a tentative D call TRBD2 (6 bases). Germline V CDR1 and CDR2: SGHTA, FQGNSA. This CDR3 spans 14 amino acids. V shed 5 bases and J shed 4 bases, with 15 bases lying between them.

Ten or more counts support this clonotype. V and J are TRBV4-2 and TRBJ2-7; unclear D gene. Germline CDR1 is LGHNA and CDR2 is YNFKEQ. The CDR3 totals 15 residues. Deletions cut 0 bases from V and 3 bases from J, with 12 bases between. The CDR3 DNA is TGTGCCAGCAGCCAAGATTCGCCGGAGAGCTACGAGCAGTACTTC. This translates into CASSQDSPESYEQYF.

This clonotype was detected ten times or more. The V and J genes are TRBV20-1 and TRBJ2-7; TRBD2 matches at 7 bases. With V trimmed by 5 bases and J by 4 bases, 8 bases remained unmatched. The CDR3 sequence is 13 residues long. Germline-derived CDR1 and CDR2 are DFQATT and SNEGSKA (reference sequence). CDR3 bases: TGCAGTGCTCCCGGGACTACTTTATACGAGCAGTACTTC. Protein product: CSAPGTTLYEQYF.

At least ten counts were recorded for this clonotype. CDR3 DNA: TGCAGCGTTGAAGACGAGGCCGGAAGTGCCTACGAGCAGTACTTC. Translation gives CSVEDEAGSAYEQYF. The chain uses TRBV29-1 and TRBJ2-7; D is uncertain. V was clipped by 0 bases and J by 2 bases, with 14 bases between them. CDR3 length equals 15 residues. CDR1 is SQVTM and CDR2 is ANQGSEA in the germline V gene.

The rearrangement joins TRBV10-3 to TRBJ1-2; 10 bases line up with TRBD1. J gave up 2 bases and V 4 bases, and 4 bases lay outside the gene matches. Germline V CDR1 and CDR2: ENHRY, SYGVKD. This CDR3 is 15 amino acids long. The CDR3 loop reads CAISVPGQGNYGYTF. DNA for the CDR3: TGTGCCATCAGTGTCCCGGGACAGGGGAACTATGGCTACACCTTC.

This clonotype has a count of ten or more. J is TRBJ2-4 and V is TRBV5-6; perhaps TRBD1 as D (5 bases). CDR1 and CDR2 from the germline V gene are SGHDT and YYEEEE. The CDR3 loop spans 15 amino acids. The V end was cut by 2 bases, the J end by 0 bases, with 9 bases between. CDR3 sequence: CASSFSRVAKNIQYF. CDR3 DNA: TGTGCCAGCAGCTTTTCCAGGGTAGCCAAAAACATTCAGTACTTC.

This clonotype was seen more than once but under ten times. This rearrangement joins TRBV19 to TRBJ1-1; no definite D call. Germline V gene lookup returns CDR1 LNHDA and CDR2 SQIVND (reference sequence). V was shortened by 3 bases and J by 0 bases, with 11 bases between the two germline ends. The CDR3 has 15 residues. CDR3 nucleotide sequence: TGTGCCAGTAGTATGTCGGTGAGCTTGAACACTGAAGCTTTCTTT. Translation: CASSMSVSLNTEAFF.

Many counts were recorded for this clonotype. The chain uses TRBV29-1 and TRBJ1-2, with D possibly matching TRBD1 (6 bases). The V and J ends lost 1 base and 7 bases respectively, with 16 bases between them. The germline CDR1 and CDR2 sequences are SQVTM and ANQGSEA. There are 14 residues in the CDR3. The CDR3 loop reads CSVEASGEGLGYTF. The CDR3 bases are TGCAGCGTTGAAGCTTCAGGGGAAGGGCTTGGCTACACCTTC.

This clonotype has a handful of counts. In DNA, the CDR3 is TGTGCCAGCAGTTTCGGGGTAGCGGGAGACGGGGAGCTGTTTTTT. Its protein is CASSFGVAGDGELFF. The chain links TRBV27 to TRBJ2-2; 9 bases line up with TRBD2. Losses at the gene ends were 3 bases for V and 7 bases for J; bases not matched to a gene: 6. Germline lookup yields CDR1 MNHEY and CDR2 SMNVEV (reference sequence). CDR3 length: 15 amino acids.

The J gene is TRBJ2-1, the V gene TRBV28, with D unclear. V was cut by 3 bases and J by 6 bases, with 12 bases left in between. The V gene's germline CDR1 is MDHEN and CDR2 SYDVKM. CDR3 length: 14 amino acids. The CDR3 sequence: CASSFTANSNEQFF. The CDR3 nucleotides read TGTGCCAGCAGTTTCACAGCCAATAGCAATGAGCAGTTCTTC.

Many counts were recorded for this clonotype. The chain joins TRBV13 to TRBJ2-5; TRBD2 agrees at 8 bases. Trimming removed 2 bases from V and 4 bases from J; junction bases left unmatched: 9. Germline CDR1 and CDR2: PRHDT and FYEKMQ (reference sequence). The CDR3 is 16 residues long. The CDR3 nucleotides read TGTGCCAGCAGCTTAAGGGCTCGCGGGGGGCGAGAGACCCAGTACTTC. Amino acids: CASSLRARGGRETQYF.

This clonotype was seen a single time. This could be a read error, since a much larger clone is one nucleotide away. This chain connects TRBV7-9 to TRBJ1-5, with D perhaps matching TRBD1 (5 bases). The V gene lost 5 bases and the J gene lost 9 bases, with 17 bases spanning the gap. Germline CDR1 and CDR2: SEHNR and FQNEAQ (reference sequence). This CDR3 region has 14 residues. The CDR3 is CASSPGRLSRPQHF. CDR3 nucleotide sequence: TGTGCCAGCAGCCCGGGACGGCTTAGTCGGCCCCAGCATTTT.

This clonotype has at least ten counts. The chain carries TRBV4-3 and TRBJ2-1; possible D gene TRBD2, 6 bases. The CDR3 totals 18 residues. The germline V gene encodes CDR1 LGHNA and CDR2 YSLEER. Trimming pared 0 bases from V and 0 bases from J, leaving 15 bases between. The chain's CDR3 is CASSQDRGRRSSYNEQFF. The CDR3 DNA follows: TGCGCCAGCAGCCAAGATCGGGGGAGGAGAAGCTCCTACAATGAGCAGTTCTTC.

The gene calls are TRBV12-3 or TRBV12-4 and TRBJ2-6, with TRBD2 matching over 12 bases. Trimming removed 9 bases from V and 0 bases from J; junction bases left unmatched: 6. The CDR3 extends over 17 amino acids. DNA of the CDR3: TGTGCCAGTCCTGGGGGACTAGCGGGCTCTGGGGCCAACGTCCTGACTTTC. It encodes CASPGGLAGSGANVLTF.

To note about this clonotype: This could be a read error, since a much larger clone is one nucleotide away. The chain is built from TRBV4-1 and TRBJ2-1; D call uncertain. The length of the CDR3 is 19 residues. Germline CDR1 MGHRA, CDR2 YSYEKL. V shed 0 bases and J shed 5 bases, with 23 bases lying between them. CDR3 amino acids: CASSQEPTTAPERNNEQFF. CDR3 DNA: TGCGCCAGCAGCCAAGAACCCACTACGGCCCCGGAAAGGAACAATGAGCAGTTCTTC.

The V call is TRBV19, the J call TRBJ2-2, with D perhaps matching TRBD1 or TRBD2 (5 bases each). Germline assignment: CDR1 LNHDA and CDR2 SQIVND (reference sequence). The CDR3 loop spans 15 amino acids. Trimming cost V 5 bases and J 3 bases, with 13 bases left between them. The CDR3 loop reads CASSSTGADTGELFF. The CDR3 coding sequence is TGTGCCAGTAGTTCGACCGGGGCAGACACCGGGGAGCTGTTTTTT. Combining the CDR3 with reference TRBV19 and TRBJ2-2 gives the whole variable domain DGGITQSPKYLFRKEGQNVTLSCEQNLNHDAMYWYRQDPGQGLRLIYYSQIVNDFQKGDIAEGYSVSREKKESFPLTVTSAQKNPTAFYLCASSSTGADTGELFFGEGSRLTVL.

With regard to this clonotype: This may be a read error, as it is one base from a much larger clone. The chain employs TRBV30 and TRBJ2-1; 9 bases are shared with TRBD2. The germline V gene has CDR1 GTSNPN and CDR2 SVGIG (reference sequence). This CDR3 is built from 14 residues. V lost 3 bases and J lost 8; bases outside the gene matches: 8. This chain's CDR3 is CAWSRLADRYEQFF. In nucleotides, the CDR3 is TGTGCCTGGAGCAGACTAGCGGACAGATATGAGCAGTTCTTC.

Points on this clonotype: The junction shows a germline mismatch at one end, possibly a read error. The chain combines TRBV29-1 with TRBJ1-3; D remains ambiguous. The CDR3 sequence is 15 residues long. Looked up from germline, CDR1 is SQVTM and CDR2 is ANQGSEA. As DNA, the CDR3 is TGCAGCGGGGGTGGAAGTGATAGCTCTGGAAACACCATGTATTTT. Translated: CSGGGSDSSGNTMYF.

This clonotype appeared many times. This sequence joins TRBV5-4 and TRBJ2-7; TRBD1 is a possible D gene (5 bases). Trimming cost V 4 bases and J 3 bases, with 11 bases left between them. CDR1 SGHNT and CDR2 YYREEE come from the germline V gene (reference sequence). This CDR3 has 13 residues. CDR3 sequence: CASSGGHRYEQYF. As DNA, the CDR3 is TGTGCCAGCAGCGGTGGACACCGCTACGAGCAGTACTTC.

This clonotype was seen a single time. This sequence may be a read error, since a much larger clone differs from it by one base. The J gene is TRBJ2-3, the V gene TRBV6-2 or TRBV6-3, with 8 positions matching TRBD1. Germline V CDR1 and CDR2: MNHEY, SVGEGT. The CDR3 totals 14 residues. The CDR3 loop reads CASGYVTGADTQYF. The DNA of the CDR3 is TGTGCCAGCGGTTACGTGACAGGGGCAGATACGCAGTATTTT.

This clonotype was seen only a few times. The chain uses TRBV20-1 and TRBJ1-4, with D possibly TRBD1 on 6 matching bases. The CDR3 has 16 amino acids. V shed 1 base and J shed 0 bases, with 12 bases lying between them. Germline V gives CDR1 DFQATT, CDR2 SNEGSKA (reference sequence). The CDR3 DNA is TGCAGTGCTAGAGGGACAGAGCCGGCAACTAATGAAAAACTGTTTTTT. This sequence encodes CSARGTEPATNEKLFF.